This TCR beta chain was identified in a study of cytomegalovirus exposure and HLA in healthy donors. The V and J ends lost 5 bases and 0 bases respectively, with 13 bases between them. Germline CDR1 reads LNHDA; CDR2 reads SQIVND (reference sequence). The CDR3 contains 15 residues. Turning to this clone: Its antigen is not identified.

PCR involved 60 Vbeta and 13 Jbeta primers. Here immunoSEQ multiplex PCR was the method, and the copy in TCRdb shows in-frame clones only, minus some. The repertoire holds around 270,000 clones, with 80% as singletons. Study-level findings and limits: Most TCR sequences were seen very rarely across donors, but some public TCRs occurred in many.

The J gene is TRBJ1-1, the V gene TRBV19; D is uncertain. Sequencing input: PBMCs. The clonotype originates from a girl aged 2 to 10 in good health and CMV-seronegative. In DNA form, the CDR3 reads TGTGCCAGTAGTCGGTTTTACCCTATGAACACTGAAGCTTTCTTT. This encodes CASSRFYPMNTEAFF. The full variable domain, its missing parts supplied by reference TRBV19 and TRBJ1-1, is DGGITQSPKYLFRKEGQNVTLSCEQNLNHDAMYWYRQDPGQGLRLIYYSQIVNDFQKGDIAEGYSVSREKKESFPLTVTSAQKNPTAFYLCASSRFYPMNTEAFFGQGTRLTVV.